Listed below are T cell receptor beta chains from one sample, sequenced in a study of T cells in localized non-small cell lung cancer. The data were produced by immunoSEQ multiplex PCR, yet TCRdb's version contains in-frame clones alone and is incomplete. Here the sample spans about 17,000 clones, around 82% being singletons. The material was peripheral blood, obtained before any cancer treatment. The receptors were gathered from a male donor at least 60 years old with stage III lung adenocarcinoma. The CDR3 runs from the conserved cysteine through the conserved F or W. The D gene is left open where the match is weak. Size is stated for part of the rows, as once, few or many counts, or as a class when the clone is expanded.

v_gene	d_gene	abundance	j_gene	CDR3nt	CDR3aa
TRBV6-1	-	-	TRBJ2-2	TGTGCCATTAGGGCGTACACCGGGGAGCTGTTTTTT	CAIRAYTGELFF
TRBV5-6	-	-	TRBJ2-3	TGTGCCAGCAGCCTAGGACTAAGCACAGATACGCAGTATTTT	CASSLGLSTDTQYF
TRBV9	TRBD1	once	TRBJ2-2	TGTGCCAGCAGCGGGCAGGGGGCCGATCCCCTCAAGTTCATAAACACCGGGGAGCTGTTTTTT	CASSGQGADPLKFINTGELFF
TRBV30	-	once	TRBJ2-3	TGTGCCTGGGAGGGGGGCGATACGCAGTATTTT	CAWEGGDTQYF
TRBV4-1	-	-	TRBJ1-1	TGCGCCAGCAGCCCCAGGATACCGGGCCAAGAGGGCACTGAAGCTTTCTTT	CASSPRIPGQEGTEAFF
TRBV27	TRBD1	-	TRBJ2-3	TGTGCCAGCAGCACCGGGACAGGGGAAACTAGCACAGATACGCAGTATTTT	CASSTGTGETSTDTQYF
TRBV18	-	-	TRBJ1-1	TGTGCCAGCTCACCACTTACGGGGGGGGCCACTGAAGCTTTCTTT	CASSPLTGGATEAFF
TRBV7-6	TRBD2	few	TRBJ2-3	TGTGCCAGCAGCATCTCGGCCGGGACTAGCGGGGGCACAGATACGCAGTATTTT	CASSISAGTSGGTDTQYF
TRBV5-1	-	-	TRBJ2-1	TGCGCCAGCAATATGGTGGCGGGATTAAATGAGCAGTTCTTC	CASNMVAGLNEQFF
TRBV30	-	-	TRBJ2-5	TGTGCCTGGAGTGGGACAGCCCAAGAGACCCAGTACTTC	CAWSGTAQETQYF
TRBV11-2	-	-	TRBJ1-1	TGTGCCAGCAGCTTACAGGGCTTGGAAGCTTTCTTT	CASSLQGLEAFF
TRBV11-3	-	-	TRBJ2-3	TGTGCCAGCTTGGGTCGAGGGGTATCAGATACGCAGTATTTT	CASLGRGVSDTQYF
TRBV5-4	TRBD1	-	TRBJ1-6	TGTGCCAGCAGCCAAGTGCGGACAGGGTCGGATTCACCCCTCCACTTT	CASSQVRTGSDSPLHF
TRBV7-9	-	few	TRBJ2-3	TGTGCCAGCAGCTTTTCTAGACGGAGCACAGATACGCAGTATTTT	CASSFSRRSTDTQYF
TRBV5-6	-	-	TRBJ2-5	TGTGCCAGCAGCGGGACCGAGACTTCACAAGAGACCCAGTACTTC	CASSGTETSQETQYF
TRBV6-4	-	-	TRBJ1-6	TGTGCCAGCAGTGAAGGACCTAATTCACCCCTCCACTTT	CASSEGPNSPLHF
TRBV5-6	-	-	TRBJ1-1	TGTGCCAGCAGCGAGGGCCGGGGCCGGGCTGAAGCTTTCTTT	CASSEGRGRAEAFF
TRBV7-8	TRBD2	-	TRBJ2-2	TGTGCCAGCAGCTTCCAAGCGGGGGGAAACACCGGGGAGCTGTTTTTT	CASSFQAGGNTGELFF
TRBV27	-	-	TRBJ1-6	TGTGCCAGCAGGCCCCCGGTGAGGGGGTTGGCACCCCTCCACTTT	CASRPPVRGLAPLHF